This record concerns one T cell receptor (beta chain) sequence. The specificity of this receptor is unknown. One base away there is no much larger clone; base qualities are not given. The entry originates in a study of CD8 T cells in Susac syndrome (dated by TCRdb to about 2019). Concerning the study at large: Of the Susac syndrome patients who were sequenced, roughly 6 had clinically active disease and roughly eight were in clinical remission. Whether CD8+ T cell activation and differentiation in Susac syndrome was antigen driven was tested using repertoire sequencing. At blood withdrawal, Susac syndrome patients were either therapy-naive, taking corticosteroids (in some cases with IVIg as well), or taking IVIg alone. Broader findings and caveats from the paper: In the CD4+ T cell repertoire of Susac syndrome patients, clonal expansion was not detected. The number of individuals in the TCR sequencing and HLA analysis was acknowledged as relatively small.

High-throughput TCR beta sequencing profiled peripheral blood CD8+ and CD4+ T cells from healthy donors, Susac syndrome patients and multiple sclerosis patients. Susac syndrome patients met recently defined diagnostic criteria for definite or probable disease. CD8+ TEMRA cells were enriched by FACS, while bulk CD8+ and CD4+ T cells were purified by magnetic negative isolation. Blood was collected in EDTA tubes and processed within 24 hours, with PBMCs isolated through density gradient centrifugation. PBMCs destined for TCR sequencing were cryopreserved in liquid nitrogen and later thawed in a 37 °C water bath. The sorted or isolated CD4+, CD8+ and CD8+ TEMRA cells had a purity of 90% or higher. There are 15 amino acids in the CDR3, from cysteine to phenylalanine inclusive. Only the CDR3 part of the read is kept: 45 bases, read in frame from the first base. CDR1 and CDR2 are drawn from the germline V gene (reference sequence): DFQATT, SNEGSKA. V and J are truncated by 1 base and 0 bases respectively, leaving an intervening sequence of 10 bases.

RNA was extracted using the RNeasy kit, and roughly 0.5 to 1 ug of the RNA was reverse transcribed with random hexamers. TCR beta CDR3 regions were amplified with the immunoSEQ multiplex PCR assay covering 54 Vbeta and 13 Jbeta segments. PCR amplification bias was corrected using a synthetic template baseline for primer optimization and computational correction. Per the original workflow: Reads were annotated to V, D and J genes per IMGT and analyzed with immunoSEQ Analyzer, keeping only productive sequences. Clonality was computed as one minus Shannon entropy normalized by log2 of the number of productive unique sequences. For each patient and control, public and private clones were evaluated within the 100 most prevalent clones. Clones were defined as Susac-specific when absent from the healthy and MS cohorts, from approximately 1,100 published viral clones and from other ImmuneACCESS disease sequences. The raw public data were reprocessed by TCRdb itself: fastp quality trimming at Q25, MiXCR clonotype calling, in-frame beta chains only. CDR3 protein duplicates are merged, each entry listing the most common genes and DNA. TCRdb, not the authors, supplied the V and J calls. A total of more than 100,000 distinct CDR3 sequences appear in this sample, over 95% of them only once. 0.13% to 0.15% of the sample comes from the top ten.

In this chain, TRBV20-1 is recombined with TRBJ1-3; possibly the D gene is TRBD1, per 5 matching bases. Material: CD4+ T cells from PBMCs. This clonotype was obtained from a human donor with Susac syndrome. The CDR3 protein is CSARAGLRSGNTIYF. The nucleotide sequence reads as follows: TGCAGTGCTAGAGCGGGACTCCGCTCTGGAAACACCATATATTTT.